What follows are 24 T cell receptor beta chains derived from one specimen sequenced in a study of PD-L1 blockade in urothelial cancer. The protocol was immunoSEQ multiplex PCR, while the TCRdb copy is restricted to in-frame clones and leaves out a portion. The sample records just under 40,000 clones, around 89% being singletons. Source: PBMCs, taken around atezolizumab (anti-PD-L1) treatment. Source of these receptors: a man aged 55 to 69 with urothelial cancer.

This rearrangement joins TRBV6-4 to TRBJ2-2, with 7 nucleotides matching TRBD1. Germline V gene lookup returns CDR1 MRHNA and CDR2 SNTAGT. V gave up 3 bases and J gave up 3 bases; unmatched junction bases: 1. CDR3 length equals 14 residues. CDR3 nucleotides: TGTGCCAGCAGTGAAGGACAGGACACCGGGGAGCTGTTTTTT. Amino acids: CASSEGQDTGELFF.

This clone was detected only once. The chain uses TRBV6-6 and TRBJ2-7; possibly TRBD1 for D (6 bases). This CDR3 is built from 13 residues. The V end was cut by 8 bases, the J end by 3 bases, with 14 bases between. The germline gives CDR1 MNHNY, CDR2 SVGAGI (reference sequence). The CDR3 loop reads CASGEPTGYEQYF. In nucleotides, the CDR3 is TGTGCCAGCGGTGAGCCGACAGGCTACGAGCAGTACTTC.

The rearrangement joins TRBV9 to TRBJ1-3; possibly TRBD1 for D (6 bases). Trimming removed 5 bases from V and 1 base from J, with 22 bases in between. CDR3 length: 18 residues. Germline V gene sequence: CDR1 SGDLS, CDR2 YYNGEE. Written as DNA, the CDR3 is TGTGCCAGCAGGGCTTTCCGCCACAGGGACACTTCTGGAAACACCATATATTTT. This sequence encodes CASRAFRHRDTSGNTIYF.

This clone appeared a single time. This sequence joins TRBV29-1 and TRBJ2-1; the match to TRBD2 covers 11 bases. Trimming at V came to 6 bases and at J to 4 bases, leaving 2 bases not matched to a gene. This CDR3 comprises 13 residues. The germline gives CDR1 SQVTM, CDR2 ANQGSEA. The CDR3, as DNA: TGCAGCGTCCGGACTAGCGGGTACAATGAGCAGTTCTTC. This sequence encodes CSVRTSGYNEQFF.

The J gene is TRBJ1-1, the V gene TRBV5-5; no definite D call. This CDR3 is built from 14 residues. Trimming shortened V by 4 bases and J by 4 bases, and 14 bases separated the two germline ends. Per germline, CDR1 SGHKS and CDR2 YYEKEE (reference sequence). The CDR3 loop reads CASSGDQWSTEAFF. In DNA form, the CDR3 reads TGTGCCAGCAGCGGCGACCAATGGAGCACTGAAGCTTTCTTT.

The chain links TRBV4-2 to TRBJ2-7; 14 nucleotides line up with TRBD2. The CDR3 totals 15 residues. J gave up 6 bases and V 4 bases, and 5 bases lay outside the gene matches. Germline CDR1 LGHNA, CDR2 YNFKEQ. The CDR3 is CASSRGGLAGVEQYF. CDR3 DNA sequence: TGTGCCAGCAGCCGAGGGGGACTAGCGGGAGTCGAGCAGTACTTC.

This chain uses TRBV21-1 with TRBJ1-2. TRBV21-1 is flagged as a pseudogene. CDR3 size: 15 residues. The CDR3, as DNA: TGTGCCAGCAGACGGGGAAAAGACATCAACTATGGCTACACCTTC. This sequence encodes CASRRGKDINYGYTF.

The V call is TRBV28, the J call TRBJ2-7; 8 bases agree with TRBD1. Trimming cost V 5 bases and J 6 bases; bases outside gene matches: 12. The CDR3 is made up of 15 amino acids. From germline, CDR1 is MDHEN and CDR2 SYDVKM. DNA for the CDR3: TGTGCCAGCAGTCCCGGGACAGGCGACTCCGGCGAGCAGTACTTC. Its translation is CASSPGTGDSGEQYF.

The CDR3, as DNA: TGTGCCAGCAGCTACGGATTGCGGAATGAGCAGTTCTTC. Translated: CASSYGLRNEQFF. The J gene is TRBJ2-1, the V gene TRBV7-6; D unresolved. The CDR3 sequence is 13 residues long. Looked up from germline, CDR1 is SGHVS and CDR2 is FNYEAQ. V lost 4 bases to trimming and J lost 7 bases, with 11 bases between them.

The V gene is TRBV30, the J gene TRBJ2-7, with 10 bases fitting TRBD2. This CDR3 is 14 amino acids long. The germline V gene encodes CDR1 GTSNPN and CDR2 SVGIG (reference sequence). V lost 6 bases, J lost 4 bases, and 9 bases stayed unmatched. Here the CDR3 reads CACRGTSDIYEQYF. CDR3 in DNA: TGTGCCTGCAGAGGGACTAGCGATATATACGAGCAGTACTTC.

The gene calls are TRBV4-2 and TRBJ2-5, with TRBD2 matching 12 bases. This CDR3 comprises 16 residues. The trim removed 0 bases at V and 5 bases at J, leaving 4 bases unmatched. Germline lookup yields CDR1 LGHNA and CDR2 YNFKEQ. The chain's CDR3 is CASSQETSGGLETQYF. As DNA, the CDR3 is TGTGCCAGCAGCCAAGAAACTAGCGGGGGGCTGGAGACCCAGTACTTC.

Only one count was recorded for this clone. This chain uses TRBV5-1 with TRBJ1-2; D ambiguous. Germline-derived CDR1 and CDR2 are SGHRS and YFSETQ. The V gene lost 0 bases and the J gene lost 1 base, with 25 bases spanning the gap. The CDR3 is made up of 20 amino acids. This CDR3 reads CASSLAEGRFGRTHNYGYTF. The CDR3, as DNA: TGCGCCAGCAGCTTGGCGGAGGGTCGATTCGGTAGGACTCATAACTATGGCTACACCTTC.

The rearrangement links TRBV7-2 to TRBJ1-6; perhaps TRBD1 as D (6 bases). V lost 5 bases and J 9 bases, leaving 14 bases between the germline ends. From germline, CDR1 is SGHTA and CDR2 FQGNSA. There are 14 residues in the CDR3. CDR3 residues: CASSQGHGGSPLHF. The DNA of the CDR3 is TGTGCCAGCAGCCAGGGACACGGTGGTTCACCCCTCCACTTT.

V usage is TRBV15 and J usage is TRBJ2-1; 7 bases match TRBD2. Germline V gene sequence: CDR1 LNHNV, CDR2 YYDKDF (reference sequence). V trimming: 3 bases; J trimming: 5 bases; junction bases outside the gene matches: 4. This CDR3 is built from 14 residues. The chain's CDR3 is CATSRERGHNEQFF. The CDR3, as DNA: TGTGCCACCAGCAGGGAGCGGGGTCACAATGAGCAGTTCTTC. Using reference TRBV15 and TRBJ2-1 for the parts outside the CDR3, the full variable domain is DAMVIQNPRYQVTQFGKPVTLSCSQTLNHNVMYWYQQKSSQAPKLLFHYYDKDFNNEADTPDNFQSRRPNTSFCFLDIRSPGLGDTAMYLCATSRERGHNEQFFGPGTRLTVL.

CDR3 amino acids: CASSPWGQFESVKDLDYGYTF. The CDR3 DNA sequence: TGCGCCAGCAGCCCATGGGGACAGTTCGAGAGTGTAAAGGATCTTGACTATGGCTACACCTTC. This chain connects TRBV4-1 to TRBJ1-2; 7 bases map to TRBD1. The CDR3 contains 21 residues. V lost 4 bases, J lost 3 bases, and 26 bases stayed unmatched. CDR1 MGHRA and CDR2 YSYEKL come from the germline V gene.

The chain has TRBV11-3 and TRBJ2-3, with a tentative D call TRBD2 (6 bases). CDR1 is SGHNT and CDR2 is YENEEA in the germline V gene. The CDR3 has 16 residues. Trimming stripped 1 base from V and 2 bases from J, with 13 bases between. The CDR3 here is CASSLGRAGFTDTQYF. The DNA for the CDR3 is TGTGCCAGCAGCTTAGGACGGGCGGGGTTCACAGATACGCAGTATTTT.

The V call is TRBV6-5, the J call TRBJ2-5; TRBD2 aligns across 9 bases. The trim removed 7 bases at V and 4 bases at J, leaving 4 bases unmatched. This CDR3 comprises 13 residues. Germline V gene sequence: CDR1 MNHEY, CDR2 SVGAGI. This CDR3 is CASTKTSGETQYF. In DNA form, the CDR3 reads TGTGCCAGCACCAAGACTAGCGGAGAGACCCAGTACTTC.

Comments on this clone: At one boundary the junction diverges from the germline segment, which might be a read error. This sequence joins TRBV30 and TRBJ1-1; 7 bases line up with TRBD1. Per germline, CDR1 GTSNPN and CDR2 SVGIG (reference sequence). This CDR3 is 15 amino acids long. CDR3 DNA sequence: TGTGCTTGGACTTCCGGACAGGCGAAAAACACTGAAGCTTTCTTT. Amino acid sequence: CAWTSGQAKNTEAFF.

The rearrangement links TRBV30 to TRBJ1-4, with D maybe TRBD1 (5 bases). This CDR3 is 14 amino acids long. Germline CDR1 and CDR2: GTSNPN and SVGIG (reference sequence). The V gene lost 0 bases and the J gene lost 7 bases, with 12 bases spanning the gap. The CDR3 sequence: CAWSVQGGGEKLFF. The DNA for the CDR3 is TGTGCCTGGAGTGTACAAGGCGGGGGTGAAAAACTGTTTTTT.

The chain links TRBV5-4 to TRBJ2-7; TRBD1 aligns across 9 bases. Trimming at V came to 0 bases and at J to 1 base, leaving 2 bases not matched to a gene. Per germline, CDR1 SGHNT and CDR2 YYREEE (reference sequence). The CDR3 is 15 residues long. The CDR3 here is CASSLVGQGSYEQYF. CDR3 DNA: TGTGCCAGCAGCTTGGTGGGACAGGGATCCTACGAGCAGTACTTC.

The V and J genes are TRBV7-6 and TRBJ2-1; TRBD2 matches at 11 bases. The germline V gene has CDR1 SGHVS and CDR2 FNYEAQ. This CDR3 spans 15 amino acids. With 5 bases clipped from V and 3 bases from J, the junction kept 3 bases outside the gene matches. Written as DNA, the CDR3 is TGTGCCAGCAGCCCGGGACTAGCGGACTACAATGAGCAGTTCTTC. Translation: CASSPGLADYNEQFF.

This chain joins TRBV11-2 and TRBJ1-2; D is ambiguous. Germline values: CDR1 SGHAT, CDR2 FQNNGV. Trimming left V 7 bases short and J 7 bases short, with 16 bases between. This CDR3 contains 13 residues. The CDR3 sequence: CASTPSGSSGYTF. For the CDR3, the DNA is TGTGCCAGCACCCCCTCCGGGTCGTCTGGCTACACCTTC.

V is TRBV7-9 and J is TRBJ1-5, with D maybe TRBD1 (5 bases). The CDR3 is 14 amino acids. Germline V gene lookup returns CDR1 SEHNR and CDR2 FQNEAQ (reference sequence). Trimming shortened V by 1 base and J by 4 bases, and 8 bases separated the two germline ends. DNA of the CDR3: TGTGCCAGCAGCTTAGGGGAGGGGAATCAGCCCCAGCATTTT. This gives the protein CASSLGEGNQPQHF. The variable domain in full, with the rest retrieved from reference TRBV7-9 and TRBJ1-5, is DTGVSQNPRHKITKRGQNVTFRCDPISEHNRLYWYRQTLGQGPEFLTYFQNEAQLEKSRLLSDRFSAERPKGSFSTLEIQRTEQGDSAMYLCASSLGEGNQPQHFGDGTRLSIL.

V and J are TRBV4-3 and TRBJ1-1, with TRBD1 identical over 9 bases. Losses at the gene ends were 2 bases for V and 3 bases for J; bases not matched to a gene: 4. This CDR3 comprises 15 residues. The germline CDR1 and CDR2 sequences are LGHNA and YSLEER. CDR3: CASSQLTGGDTEAFF. In nucleotides, the CDR3 is TGCGCCAGCAGCCAATTGACAGGGGGAGACACTGAAGCTTTCTTT.